These T cell receptor beta chains were read from a single sample in a study of T cell responses to AZD1222 COVID-19 vaccine. Profiled with immunoSEQ multiplex PCR; TCRdb holds only in-frame clones, not every one. Here the sample spans about 110,000 clones, around 94% being singletons. The sequences come from peripheral blood, collected on day 0 of AZD1222 vaccination. These receptors were obtained from an adult in good health. The CDR3 runs from the conserved cysteine through the conserved F or W. D genes are given only for firm matches. The size field is filled for only some rows; it gives once, few, many or a size class.

J: TRBJ2-3; D: -; V: TRBV11-3; size: -; DNA: TGTGCCAGCAGCTTACAGGACTCCACAGATACGCAGTATTTT; CDR3: CASSLQDSTDTQYF
J: TRBJ1-5; D: -; V: TRBV5-6; size: -; DNA: TGTGCCAGCAGCTTGCGAGCGGACGAACCCCAGCATTTT; CDR3: CASSLRADEPQHF
J: TRBJ2-5; D: -; V: TRBV29-1; size: -; DNA: TGCAGCGTTTCTATCGAGACCCAGTACTTC; CDR3: CSVSIETQYF
J: TRBJ2-1; D: TRBD2; V: TRBV27; size: -; DNA: TGTGCCAGCAGACTTCGTCCTCGGACTAGCGGTTACAATGAGCAGTTCTTC; CDR3: CASRLRPRTSGYNEQFF
J: TRBJ1-1; D: -; V: TRBV7-8; size: -; DNA: TGTGCCAGCCTAAGGACAGCCATCAAGCACACTGAAGCTTTCTTT; CDR3: CASLRTAIKHTEAFF
J: TRBJ1-5; D: -; V: TRBV6-1; size: -; DNA: TGTGCCAGCAGTGAAGCCAGGGCTAGCAATCAGCCCCAGCATTTT; CDR3: CASSEARASNQPQHF
J: TRBJ1-4; D: TRBD1; V: TRBV13; size: once; DNA: TGTGCCAGCAGCTCCGACCCGGGACAGTTTAATGAAAAACTGTTTTTT; CDR3: CASSSDPGQFNEKLFF
J: TRBJ1-2; D: -; V: TRBV6-5; size: once; DNA: TGTGCCAGCAGTTACTCGTCCGGGACACAGGACTACACCTTC; CDR3: CASSYSSGTQDYTF
J: TRBJ2-7; D: -; V: TRBV2; size: -; DNA: TGTGCCAGCAGCCTAGTTGTCGAGCAGTACTTC; CDR3: CASSLVVEQYF
J: TRBJ2-7; D: -; V: TRBV10-1; size: medium-sized; DNA: TGCGCCAGCAAAGGGGCTTACGAGCAGTACTTC; CDR3: CASKGAYEQYF
J: TRBJ2-7; D: -; V: TRBV6-5; size: -; DNA: TGTGCCAGCAGTTACAACACAATTCCCTACGAGCAGTACTTC; CDR3: CASSYNTIPYEQYF
J: TRBJ2-3; D: -; V: TRBV7-9; size: once; DNA: TGTGCCAGCAGCCGAGGTGGTACCCGAGGGTGGGATACGCAGTATTTT; CDR3: CASSRGGTRGWDTQYF
J: TRBJ1-4; D: -; V: TRBV20-1; size: -; DNA: TGCAGTGCTAGTCGATACACAGGGAATGAAAAACTGTTTTTT; CDR3: CSASRYTGNEKLFF
J: TRBJ2-2; D: TRBD2; V: TRBV14; size: -; DNA: TGTCCCAGCAGCCACGACGGCGGGGGGCGGTGGGCCACCGGGGAGCTGTTTTTT; CDR3: CPSSHDGGGRWATGELFF
J: TRBJ2-7; D: TRBD1; V: TRBV6-2/TRBV6-3; size: -; DNA: TGTGCCAGCAGTTCGCGCGGGCAGGGGGACGAGCAGTACTTC; CDR3: CASSSRGQGDEQYF
J: TRBJ1-3; D: -; V: TRBV4-3; size: -; DNA: TGCGCCAGCAGCCAAGTCAGGACCTCTGGAAACACCATATATTTT; CDR3: CASSQVRTSGNTIYF
J: TRBJ2-3; D: -; V: TRBV11-2; size: -; DNA: TGTGCCAGCAGCTTTTCGGCGGGGGCCGCCACAGATACGCAGTATTTT; CDR3: CASSFSAGAATDTQYF
J: TRBJ1-6; D: -; V: TRBV5-4; size: once; DNA: TGTGCCAGCAGGGGGTGGTCCTATAATTCACCCCTCCACTTT; CDR3: CASRGWSYNSPLHF
J: TRBJ2-3; D: TRBD2; V: TRBV29-1; size: -; DNA: TGCAGCGTTGAAGGTGGACTAGCGGGAGGAACTAGCACAGATACGCAGTATTTT; CDR3: CSVEGGLAGGTSTDTQYF
J: TRBJ1-5; D: TRBD1; V: TRBV6-5; size: -; DNA: TGTGCCAGCAGTAAATCGGACAGGTCTCAGCCCCAGCATTTT; CDR3: CASSKSDRSQPQHF
J: TRBJ1-1; D: -; V: TRBV12-3/TRBV12-4; size: -; DNA: TGTGCCAGCAGGAATCGACAGGACACTGAAGCTTTCTTT; CDR3: CASRNRQDTEAFF
J: TRBJ1-5; D: -; V: TRBV5-8; size: -; DNA: TGTGCCAGCAGCTTGGGGGCTTCAATCGGGAATAGCAATCAGCCCCAGCATTTT; CDR3: CASSLGASIGNSNQPQHF
J: TRBJ1-2; D: -; V: TRBV2; size: -; DNA: TGTGCCAGCCAGGGGAATACCGACTATGGCTACACCTTC; CDR3: CASQGNTDYGYTF
J: TRBJ1-2; D: -; V: TRBV7-9; size: -; DNA: TGTGCCAGCAGCACCCTGATGGATTTCTATGGCTACACCTTC; CDR3: CASSTLMDFYGYTF
J: TRBJ2-7; D: -; V: TRBV9; size: -; DNA: TGTGCCAGCAGCGTGGGACCTACCTACGAGCAGTACTTC; CDR3: CASSVGPTYEQYF
J: TRBJ2-1; D: -; V: TRBV7-2; size: medium-sized; DNA: TGTGCCAGCAGCTTCCGAACGGTCTCGAATGAGCAGTTCTTC; CDR3: CASSFRTVSNEQFF
J: TRBJ1-5; D: -; V: TRBV19; size: -; DNA: TGTGCCAGTAGTCCAGGGAGGGACCAGCCCCAGCATTTT; CDR3: CASSPGRDQPQHF
J: TRBJ1-1; D: -; V: TRBV12-3/TRBV12-4; size: -; DNA: TGTGCCAGCAGTTTATTAGAGTCAGCACAAGCTTTCTTT; CDR3: CASSLLESAQAFF
J: TRBJ1-2; D: -; V: TRBV7-2; size: once; DNA: TGTGCCAGCACTACTTCGGGAGGCGGATATGGCTACACCTTC; CDR3: CASTTSGGGYGYTF
J: TRBJ2-7; D: -; V: TRBV20-1; size: -; DNA: TGCAGTGCTAGTCTGGAGAGCTCCTACGAGCAGTACTTC; CDR3: CSASLESSYEQYF
J: TRBJ1-1; D: TRBD1; V: TRBV7-9; size: -; DNA: TGTGCCAGCAGCACCGGACAGGGCAACACTGAAGCTTTCTTT; CDR3: CASSTGQGNTEAFF
J: TRBJ1-3; D: -; V: TRBV19; size: -; DNA: TGTGCCAGTAGTCCCTTTCCGGCGGGAAACCCTGGAAACACCATATATTTT; CDR3: CASSPFPAGNPGNTIYF
J: TRBJ1-2; D: -; V: TRBV4-3; size: -; DNA: TGCGCCAGCAGCCGTACGGGGGACCTCTCTTCTTATGGCTACACCTTC; CDR3: CASSRTGDLSSYGYTF
J: TRBJ2-3; D: -; V: TRBV7-2; size: -; DNA: TGTGCCAGCAGCTTAGGCCACACAGATACGCAGTATTTT; CDR3: CASSLGHTDTQYF
J: TRBJ2-5; D: TRBD2; V: TRBV6-5; size: -; DNA: TGTGCCAGCAGGGATGGGACTAGCGGGCGAGAGACCCAGTACTTC; CDR3: CASRDGTSGRETQYF
J: TRBJ1-1; D: -; V: TRBV18; size: once; DNA: TGTGCCAGCTCCTCCACTAATGCTGAAGCTTTCTTT; CDR3: CASSSTNAEAFF
J: TRBJ1-1; D: -; V: TRBV2; size: -; DNA: TGTGCCAGCACACAGGAAACGAACACTGAAGCTTTCTTT; CDR3: CASTQETNTEAFF
J: TRBJ1-6; D: -; V: TRBV12-5; size: -; DNA: TGTGCTACCGCAGAGGGAAACGGCAATTCACCCCTCCACTTT; CDR3: CATAEGNGNSPLHF
J: TRBJ2-7; D: -; V: TRBV6-5; size: -; DNA: TGTGCCAGCAGTTACTACGGACAGTCATACGAGCAGTACTTC; CDR3: CASSYYGQSYEQYF
J: TRBJ2-3; D: TRBD1; V: TRBV10-3; size: -; DNA: TGTGCCACCGAGACAGGGAAGGAGTCAGATACGCAGTATTTT; CDR3: CATETGKESDTQYF
J: TRBJ1-4; D: TRBD1; V: TRBV19; size: -; DNA: TGTGCCAGTAGTCACGGGACAGGGTGGAGGGATGAAAAACTGTTTTTT; CDR3: CASSHGTGWRDEKLFF
J: TRBJ1-6; D: -; V: TRBV7-3; size: -; DNA: TGTGCCAGCAGCCCCGGACCGGCTGAGGATTCACCCCTCCACTTT; CDR3: CASSPGPAEDSPLHF
J: TRBJ2-7; D: TRBD2; V: TRBV28; size: -; DNA: TGTGCCAGCAGTAGACTAGCGGAAGAGCAGTACTTC; CDR3: CASSRLAEEQYF
J: TRBJ1-1; D: -; V: TRBV3-1/TRBV3-2; size: -; DNA: TGTGCCAGCAGCCAAGAGACCAGGCGGCGGACTTTCACTGAAGCTTTCTTT; CDR3: CASSQETRRRTFTEAFF
J: TRBJ1-6; D: -; V: TRBV27; size: few; DNA: TGTGCCAGCAGTCCCCCGGATAGGGGCCATCATAATTCACCCCTCCACTTT; CDR3: CASSPPDRGHHNSPLHF
J: TRBJ1-1; D: -; V: TRBV3-1/TRBV3-2; size: once; DNA: TGTGCCAGCAGCCATCCCGACAGACCTAACACTGAAGCTTTCTTT; CDR3: CASSHPDRPNTEAFF
J: TRBJ1-1; D: TRBD1; V: TRBV19; size: -; DNA: TGTGCCAGTAGTCCCCGGGGGACAGCGAACACTGAAGCTTTCTTT; CDR3: CASSPRGTANTEAFF
J: TRBJ1-1; D: -; V: TRBV7-9; size: -; DNA: TGTGCCAGCAGCCCCACGAGCTTACAAGCTTTCTTT; CDR3: CASSPTSLQAFF
J: TRBJ1-5; D: -; V: TRBV6-5; size: -; DNA: TGTGCCAGCAGTTACGGGGGGGCAGGTCAGCCCCAGCATTTT; CDR3: CASSYGGAGQPQHF
J: TRBJ2-3; D: -; V: TRBV12-5; size: -; DNA: TGTGCTAGTGGTTTGGTCTTCGTGGGAGTTGGCACAGATACGCAGTATTTT; CDR3: CASGLVFVGVGTDTQYF
J: TRBJ2-1; D: TRBD2; V: TRBV2; size: -; DNA: TGTGCCAGCAGTGACCCTTTCGAGCGGGAGGGCCACAATGAGCAGTTCTTC; CDR3: CASSDPFEREGHNEQFF
J: TRBJ2-7; D: -; V: TRBV11-3; size: -; DNA: TGTGCCAGCAGCTCCGCGACCGACTACGAGCAGTACTTC; CDR3: CASSSATDYEQYF
J: TRBJ2-7; D: -; V: TRBV9; size: -; DNA: TGTGCCAGCAGCGTAGCTTCAAACTCCTACGAGCAGTACTTC; CDR3: CASSVASNSYEQYF
J: TRBJ1-5; D: -; V: TRBV30; size: -; DNA: TGTGCCTGGGGCGACGGGGGTAGCAATCAGCCCCAGCATTTT; CDR3: CAWGDGGSNQPQHF
J: TRBJ1-5; D: TRBD1; V: TRBV28; size: -; DNA: TGTGCCAGCAGCGTAGACAGGGCAAGCAATCAGCCCCAGCATTTT; CDR3: CASSVDRASNQPQHF